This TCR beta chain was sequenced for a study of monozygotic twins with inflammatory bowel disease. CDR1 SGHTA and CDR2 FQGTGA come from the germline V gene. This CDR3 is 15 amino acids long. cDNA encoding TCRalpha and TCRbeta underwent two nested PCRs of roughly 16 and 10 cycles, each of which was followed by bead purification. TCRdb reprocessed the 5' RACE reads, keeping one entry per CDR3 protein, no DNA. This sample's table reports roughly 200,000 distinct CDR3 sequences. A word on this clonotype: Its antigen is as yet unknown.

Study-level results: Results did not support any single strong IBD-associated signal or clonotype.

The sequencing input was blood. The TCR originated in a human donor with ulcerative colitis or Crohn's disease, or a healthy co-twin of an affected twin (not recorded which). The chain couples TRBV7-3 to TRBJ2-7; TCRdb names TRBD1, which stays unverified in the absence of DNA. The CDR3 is CASSSLGTGDNEQYF.